This T cell receptor (beta chain) comes out of a study of OX40 agonist ivuxolimab in advanced cancers. Study in general: A male proportion of about 80% was recorded, with mean age roughly 62 years and range about 23 to 90.

Concerning this clone: What it binds is unknown.

The germline V and J ends were trimmed by 0 bases and 8 bases, with 11 bases remaining between them. Looked up from germline, CDR1 is SGHTS and CDR2 is YDEGEE. This CDR3 comprises 13 residues. TCRdb keeps only in-frame clones here, not all; method: immunoSEQ multiplex PCR. The sample gives over 75,000 clones, 80% to 95% of which show up once; approximately 0.41% is in the top ten. Study outcomes and limitations: Expanded clones belonging to CD8+ T cells outnumbered, on average, those of CD4+. The specificity for antigen of the expanded peripheral T cells was not determined. Low normalized clonal expansion also occurred in some nonresponding patients.

The receptor was derived from an adult with an advanced solid tumor such as melanoma, head and neck, liver or kidney cancer. Sequences were derived from CD4+ or CD8+ T cells sorted from blood, sampled in a trial of the OX40 agonist ivuxolimab. The chain has TRBV5-8 and TRBJ1-2; D gene uncertain. The CDR3 loop reads CASSLALAAGYTF. The CDR3 bases are TGTGCCAGCAGCTTGGCCTTAGCAGCCGGCTACACCTTC. Full variable domain (outside the CDR3, taken from reference TRBV5-8 and TRBJ1-2): EAGVTQSPTHLIKTRGQQATLRCSPISGHTSVYWYQQALGLGLQFLLWYDEGEERNRGNFPPRFSGRQFPNYSSELNVNALELEDSALYLCASSLALAAGYTFGSGTRLTVV.